Listed below are T cell receptor beta chains from one sample, sequenced in a study of blood T cell repertoires in COVID-19. Clones were read by immunoSEQ multiplex PCR, and TCRdb kept only the in-frame ones, dropping some. Of fewer than 300,000 clones listed, approximately 90% are singletons. Sequenced sample: PBMCs or T cells enriched from blood (not recorded which). The source of these receptors is a woman aged 25 to 45 who had recovered from COVID-19. The conserved cysteine and the conserved F or W are not part of the CDR3 here. Fields, in order: CDR3 protein, clone size, J gene, V gene. Not every row has a clone size; where given, it reads once, few, many or a size class.

CDR3 protein: ASSPLGLAGATGELF
clone size: NA
J gene: TRBJ2-2
V gene: TRBV9

CDR3 protein: ASSHRDRSYEQY
clone size: NA
J gene: TRBJ2-7
V gene: TRBV7-9

CDR3 protein: ASSPLGGPNQPQH
clone size: NA
J gene: TRBJ1-5
V gene: TRBV18

CDR3 protein: ASSQEAGQGNQLLH
clone size: few
J gene: TRBJ1-6
V gene: TRBV4-3

CDR3 protein: ASSPEVGGFQVTEAF
clone size: NA
J gene: TRBJ1-1
V gene: TRBV4-3

CDR3 protein: ASSQEALSGSMLKNEQF
clone size: NA
J gene: TRBJ2-1
V gene: TRBV4-1

CDR3 protein: ASSYGGSGRHNEQF
clone size: NA
J gene: TRBJ2-1
V gene: TRBV6-2/TRBV6-3

CDR3 protein: ASSSAGTLFSNQPQH
clone size: NA
J gene: TRBJ1-5
V gene: TRBV7-8

CDR3 protein: ASSQDSGTYQETQY
clone size: NA
J gene: TRBJ2-5
V gene: TRBV4-3

CDR3 protein: AWGQGQDTQY
clone size: NA
J gene: TRBJ2-3
V gene: TRBV30

CDR3 protein: ASSYDRSSYNSPLH
clone size: NA
J gene: TRBJ1-6
V gene: TRBV18

CDR3 protein: SVRRQTIYNEQF
clone size: NA
J gene: TRBJ2-1
V gene: TRBV29-1

CDR3 protein: ASSLDNVNTEAF
clone size: NA
J gene: TRBJ1-1
V gene: TRBV11-2

CDR3 protein: ASSISGSTVTGELF
clone size: NA
J gene: TRBJ2-2
V gene: TRBV19

CDR3 protein: ASSLGLAGRPF
clone size: NA
J gene: TRBJ2-1
V gene: TRBV7-2

CDR3 protein: SVAGVMNTEAF
clone size: once
J gene: TRBJ1-1
V gene: TRBV29-1

CDR3 protein: ASSTGLAGDNEQF
clone size: NA
J gene: TRBJ2-1
V gene: TRBV5-1

CDR3 protein: ASSPYTGQGANTIY
clone size: once
J gene: TRBJ1-3
V gene: TRBV14

CDR3 protein: ASSASSPTSGRVNEQF
clone size: NA
J gene: TRBJ2-1
V gene: TRBV10-1

CDR3 protein: ASSHQGLAGGAYNEQF
clone size: NA
J gene: TRBJ2-1
V gene: TRBV3-1/TRBV3-2

CDR3 protein: ASSPAGGGTSTDTQY
clone size: once
J gene: TRBJ2-3
V gene: TRBV7-2

CDR3 protein: ASSGVPNTEAF
clone size: NA
J gene: TRBJ1-1
V gene: TRBV12-3/TRBV12-4

CDR3 protein: ASSLDRDSRVTDTQY
clone size: once
J gene: TRBJ2-3
V gene: TRBV5-1

CDR3 protein: ASSYKRTDTQY
clone size: NA
J gene: TRBJ2-3
V gene: TRBV6-5

CDR3 protein: AISLSSLAGVFNEQY
clone size: NA
J gene: TRBJ2-7
V gene: TRBV10-3

CDR3 protein: ASSLVLAGRYNEQF
clone size: NA
J gene: TRBJ2-1
V gene: TRBV5-8

CDR3 protein: ASSQGSGKSSYNEQF
clone size: NA
J gene: TRBJ2-1
V gene: TRBV14

CDR3 protein: ASSSHTGQGSNEQF
clone size: NA
J gene: TRBJ2-1
V gene: TRBV11-3

CDR3 protein: ASSEGSGVYGYT
clone size: NA
J gene: TRBJ1-2
V gene: TRBV2

CDR3 protein: ASSQDGRRETQY
clone size: NA
J gene: TRBJ2-5
V gene: TRBV3-1/TRBV3-2

CDR3 protein: ASSLEAGAYEQY
clone size: NA
J gene: TRBJ2-7
V gene: TRBV7-9

CDR3 protein: ASSLNRNVYEQY
clone size: NA
J gene: TRBJ2-7
V gene: TRBV7-2

CDR3 protein: ASSVSTGNTEAF
clone size: NA
J gene: TRBJ1-1
V gene: TRBV9

CDR3 protein: ASSPQRDRVNTEAF
clone size: NA
J gene: TRBJ1-1
V gene: TRBV7-9

CDR3 protein: ASSPKGLGDSPGELF
clone size: NA
J gene: TRBJ2-2
V gene: TRBV9

CDR3 protein: ASSQLAGLNNEQF
clone size: NA
J gene: TRBJ2-1
V gene: TRBV6-5

CDR3 protein: ASSVEGERQPQH
clone size: NA
J gene: TRBJ1-5
V gene: TRBV9

CDR3 protein: ASSLDSIYEQY
clone size: NA
J gene: TRBJ2-7
V gene: TRBV5-1

CDR3 protein: ASSLVDGETQY
clone size: NA
J gene: TRBJ2-5
V gene: TRBV11-3

CDR3 protein: ASSAGQVSSYNSPLH
clone size: NA
J gene: TRBJ1-6
V gene: TRBV7-9

CDR3 protein: ASSLSPDTEAF
clone size: NA
J gene: TRBJ1-1
V gene: TRBV11-3

CDR3 protein: ASSLGTGGRRDEQF
clone size: NA
J gene: TRBJ2-1
V gene: TRBV7-2

CDR3 protein: ASSPSFLETQY
clone size: NA
J gene: TRBJ2-5
V gene: TRBV19

CDR3 protein: ASSFGRGWSNQPQH
clone size: NA
J gene: TRBJ1-5
V gene: TRBV28

CDR3 protein: ASSQTSGSYEQY
clone size: NA
J gene: TRBJ2-7
V gene: TRBV5-1

CDR3 protein: ASSWPGGGRYTDTQY
clone size: NA
J gene: TRBJ2-3
V gene: TRBV6-2/TRBV6-3

CDR3 protein: ASRHRDRDEQY
clone size: NA
J gene: TRBJ2-7
V gene: TRBV12-2

CDR3 protein: ASSVAGGVPNEQY
clone size: NA
J gene: TRBJ2-7
V gene: TRBV9

CDR3 protein: ASSQGTSGRNNEQF
clone size: NA
J gene: TRBJ2-1
V gene: TRBV4-3

CDR3 protein: ATRDSLYEQY
clone size: NA
J gene: TRBJ2-7
V gene: TRBV28

CDR3 protein: ASSPPGLGRNEQF
clone size: NA
J gene: TRBJ2-1
V gene: TRBV18

CDR3 protein: ASSLGPGLLIGDTQY
clone size: NA
J gene: TRBJ2-3
V gene: TRBV27

CDR3 protein: ASSPEGKGTQY
clone size: NA
J gene: TRBJ2-5
V gene: TRBV18

CDR3 protein: ATKQGTANTEAF
clone size: NA
J gene: TRBJ1-1
V gene: TRBV2

CDR3 protein: ASSPGGPFNTDTQY
clone size: NA
J gene: TRBJ2-3
V gene: TRBV5-6

CDR3 protein: ASSPTSGGGHNEQF
clone size: NA
J gene: TRBJ2-1
V gene: TRBV18

CDR3 protein: ASSYSGLAAYNEQF
clone size: few
J gene: TRBJ2-1
V gene: TRBV6-2/TRBV6-3

CDR3 protein: ASSTGDGDNTEAF
clone size: NA
J gene: TRBJ1-1
V gene: TRBV13

CDR3 protein: ASSLGRGRTEAF
clone size: NA
J gene: TRBJ1-1
V gene: TRBV28

CDR3 protein: SVVRGERVEQF
clone size: NA
J gene: TRBJ2-1
V gene: TRBV29-1